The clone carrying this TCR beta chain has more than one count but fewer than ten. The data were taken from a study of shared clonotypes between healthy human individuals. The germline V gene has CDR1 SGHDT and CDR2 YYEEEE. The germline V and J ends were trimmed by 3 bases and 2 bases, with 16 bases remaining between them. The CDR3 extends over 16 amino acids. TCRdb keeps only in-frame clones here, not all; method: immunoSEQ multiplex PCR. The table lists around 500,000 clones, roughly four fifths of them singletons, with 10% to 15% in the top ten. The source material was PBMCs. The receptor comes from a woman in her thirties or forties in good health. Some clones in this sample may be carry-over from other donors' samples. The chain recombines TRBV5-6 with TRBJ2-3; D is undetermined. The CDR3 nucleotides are TGTGCCAGCAGCTCGGTCTTTGCCAGATTCACAGATACGCAGTATTTT. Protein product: CASSSVFARFTDTQYF.